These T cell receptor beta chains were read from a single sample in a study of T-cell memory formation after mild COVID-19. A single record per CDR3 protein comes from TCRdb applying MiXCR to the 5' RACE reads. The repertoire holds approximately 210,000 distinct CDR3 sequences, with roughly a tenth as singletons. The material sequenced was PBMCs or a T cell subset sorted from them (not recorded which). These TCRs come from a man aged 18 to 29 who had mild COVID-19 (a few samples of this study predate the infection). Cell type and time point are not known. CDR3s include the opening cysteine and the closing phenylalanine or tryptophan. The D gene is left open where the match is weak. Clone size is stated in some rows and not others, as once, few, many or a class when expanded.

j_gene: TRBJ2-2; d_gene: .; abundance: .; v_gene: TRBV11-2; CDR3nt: TGTGCCAGTCTCAACAGGGCGGGTATAGCCGGGGAGCTGTTTTTT; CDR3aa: CASLNRAGIAGELFF
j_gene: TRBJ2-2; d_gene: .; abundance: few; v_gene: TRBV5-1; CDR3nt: TGCGCCAGCAGCTTGGCCGGACCTAACGGGGAGCTGTTTTTT; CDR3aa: CASSLAGPNGELFF
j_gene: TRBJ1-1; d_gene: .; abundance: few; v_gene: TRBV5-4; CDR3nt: TGTGCCAGCTCTACGCTAACGGGACCGACTGAAGCTTTCTTT; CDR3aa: CASSTLTGPTEAFF
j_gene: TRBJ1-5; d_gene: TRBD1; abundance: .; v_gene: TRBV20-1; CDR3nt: TGCAGTGCGAAGAATGGCGGGACAGGAAATCAGCCCCAGCATTTT; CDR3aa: CSAKNGGTGNQPQHF
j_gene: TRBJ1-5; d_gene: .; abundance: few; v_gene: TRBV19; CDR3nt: TGTGCCAGTCAATCCCCGGGGGCTGGGTATCAGCCCCAGCATTTT; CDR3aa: CASQSPGAGYQPQHF
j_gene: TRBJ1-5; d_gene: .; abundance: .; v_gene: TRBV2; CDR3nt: TGTGCCAGCTCCTTCGAAACAGCTCGCAATCAGCCCCAGCATTTT; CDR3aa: CASSFETARNQPQHF
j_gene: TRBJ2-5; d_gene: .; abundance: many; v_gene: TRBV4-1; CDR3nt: TGCGCCAGCAGCCAAGATGAGGGCAGAGAGACCCAGTACTTC; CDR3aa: CASSQDEGRETQYF
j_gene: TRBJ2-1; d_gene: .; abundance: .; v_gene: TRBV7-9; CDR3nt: TGTGCCAGCAGCTTAGCGGCGTCCGGGGAGAGCTCCTACAATGAGCAGTTCTTC; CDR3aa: CASSLAASGESSYNEQFF
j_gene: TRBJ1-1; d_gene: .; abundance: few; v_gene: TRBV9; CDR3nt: TGTGCCAGCAGCCGCATGGGGCGCGGAGTGGTGAACACTGAAGCTTTCTTT; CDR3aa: CASSRMGRGVVNTEAFF
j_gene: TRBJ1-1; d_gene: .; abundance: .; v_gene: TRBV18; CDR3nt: TGTGCCAGCTCACCAAATCCAGGCAATGAAGCTTTCTTT; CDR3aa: CASSPNPGNEAFF
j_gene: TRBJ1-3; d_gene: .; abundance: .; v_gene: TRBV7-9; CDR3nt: TGTGCCAGCTGGCAGGGGAGCTCTGGAAACACCATATATTTT; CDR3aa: CASWQGSSGNTIYF
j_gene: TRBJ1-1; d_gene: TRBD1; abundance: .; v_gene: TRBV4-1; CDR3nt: TGCGCCAGCAGCCTAGTCCCGGGACAGGGGTACACTGAAGCTTTCTTT; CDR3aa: CASSLVPGQGYTEAFF
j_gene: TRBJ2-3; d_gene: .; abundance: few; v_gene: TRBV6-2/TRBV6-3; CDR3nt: TGTGCCAGCCGGGGTCCGGGCCCAGATACGCAGTATTTT; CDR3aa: CASRGPGPDTQYF
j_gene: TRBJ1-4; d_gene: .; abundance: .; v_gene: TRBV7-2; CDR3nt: TGTGCCAGCAGCCCCTGGGGGGGCTACAGGGAAAAACTGTTTTTT; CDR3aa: CASSPWGGYREKLFF
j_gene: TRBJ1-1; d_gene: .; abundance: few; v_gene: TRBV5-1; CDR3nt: TGCGCCAGCAGCTACGAGACAGGAGTGATGAACACTGAAGCTTTCTTT; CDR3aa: CASSYETGVMNTEAFF
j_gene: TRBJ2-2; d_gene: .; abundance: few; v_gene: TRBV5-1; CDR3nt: TGCGCCAGCAGCCAAGGACAGAACACCGGGGAGCTGTTTTTT; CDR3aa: CASSQGQNTGELFF
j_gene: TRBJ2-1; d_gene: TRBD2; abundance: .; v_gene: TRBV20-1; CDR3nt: TGCAGTGCTGCCCTAGCGGGGCGCTCCTACAATGAGCAGTTCTTC; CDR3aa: CSAALAGRSYNEQFF
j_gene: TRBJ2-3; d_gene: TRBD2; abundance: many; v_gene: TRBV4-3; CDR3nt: TGCGCCAGCAGCCAGGATGGGCGGGGGGGCCCAGATACGCAGTATTTT; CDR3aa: CASSQDGRGGPDTQYF
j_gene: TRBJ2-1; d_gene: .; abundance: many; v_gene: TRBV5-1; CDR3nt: TGCGCCAGCTCCTTGGGCCAGGGTTCGAGTTCGTACAATGAGCAGTTCTTC; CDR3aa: CASSLGQGSSSYNEQFF
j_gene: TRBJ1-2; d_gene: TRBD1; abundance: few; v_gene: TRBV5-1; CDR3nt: TGCGCCAGCAGTGACCCGGGACAGACCTATGGCTACACCTTC; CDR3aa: CASSDPGQTYGYTF
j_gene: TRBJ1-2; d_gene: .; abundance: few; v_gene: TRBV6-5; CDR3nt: TGTGCCAGCAGTTACGGAGATGGCTACACCTTC; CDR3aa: CASSYGDGYTF
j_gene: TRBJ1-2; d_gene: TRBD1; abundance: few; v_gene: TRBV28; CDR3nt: TGTGCCAGTTCGCAGGGGGACAGGGGGTATGGCTACACCTTC; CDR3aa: CASSQGDRGYGYTF
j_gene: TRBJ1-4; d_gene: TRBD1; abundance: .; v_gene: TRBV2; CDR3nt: TGTGCCAGCAGCACAGGGGCAACTAATGAAAAACTGTTTTTT; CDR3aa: CASSTGATNEKLFF
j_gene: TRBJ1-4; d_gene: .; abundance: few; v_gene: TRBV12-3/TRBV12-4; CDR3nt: TGTGCCAGCAGTTTTTCCCGGGCCCATGAAAAACTGTTTTTT; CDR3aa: CASSFSRAHEKLFF
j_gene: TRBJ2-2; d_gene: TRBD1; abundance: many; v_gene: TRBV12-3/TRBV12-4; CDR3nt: TGTGCCAGCAGCCCCGGGACAGGGGGCCACGGGGAGCTGTTTTTT; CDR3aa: CASSPGTGGHGELFF
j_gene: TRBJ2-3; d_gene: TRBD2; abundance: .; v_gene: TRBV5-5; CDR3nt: TGTGCCAGCAGCCGGCCCGGACTAGCGGACACAGATACGCAGTATTTT; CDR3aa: CASSRPGLADTDTQYF
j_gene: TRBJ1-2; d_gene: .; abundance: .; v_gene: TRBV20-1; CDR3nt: TGCAGTGCTAGACCCCCTTCAGGGGACGATGGCTACACCTTC; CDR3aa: CSARPPSGDDGYTF
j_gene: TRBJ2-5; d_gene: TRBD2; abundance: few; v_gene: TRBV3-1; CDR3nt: TGTGCCAGCACCCCGGGGGGGCTAGAAGGTCGGGAGACCCAGTACTTC; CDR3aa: CASTPGGLEGRETQYF
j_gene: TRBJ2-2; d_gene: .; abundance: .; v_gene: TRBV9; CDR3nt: TGTGCCAGCAGCGTTCGGGGGCAGAACACCGGGGAGCTGTTTTTT; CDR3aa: CASSVRGQNTGELFF
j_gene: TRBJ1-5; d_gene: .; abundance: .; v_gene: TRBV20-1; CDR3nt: TGCAGTGCTAGAGTTGGGGGTTCGGGCAATCAGCCCCAGCATTTT; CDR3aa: CSARVGGSGNQPQHF
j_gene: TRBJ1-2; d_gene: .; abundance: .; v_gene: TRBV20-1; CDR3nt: TGCAGTGCTTCCGTGGGCCGGGCCCAAGAGGATGGCTACACCTTC; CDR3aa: CSASVGRAQEDGYTF
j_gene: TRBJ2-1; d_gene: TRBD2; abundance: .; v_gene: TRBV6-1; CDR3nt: TGTGCCAGCAGTGAGCGGGGGGCTCTAGATGAGCAGTTCTTC; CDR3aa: CASSERGALDEQFF
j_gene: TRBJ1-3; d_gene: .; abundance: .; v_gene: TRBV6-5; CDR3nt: TGTGCCAGCAGTTACTCGGACAGACCAGGAAACACCATATATTTT; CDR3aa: CASSYSDRPGNTIYF
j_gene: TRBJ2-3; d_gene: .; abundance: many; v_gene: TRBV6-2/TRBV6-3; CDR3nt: TGTGCCAGCCAAAGGGATTACACAGATACGCAGTATTTT; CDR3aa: CASQRDYTDTQYF
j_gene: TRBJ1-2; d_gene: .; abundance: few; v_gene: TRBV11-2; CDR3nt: TGTGCCAGCAGCCCCACCACTAAGGGGGACTATGGCTACACCTTC; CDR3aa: CASSPTTKGDYGYTF
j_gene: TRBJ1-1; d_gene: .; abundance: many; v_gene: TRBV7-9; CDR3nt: TGTGCCAGCAGGACGGACCGGAACACTGAAGCTTTCTTT; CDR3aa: CASRTDRNTEAFF
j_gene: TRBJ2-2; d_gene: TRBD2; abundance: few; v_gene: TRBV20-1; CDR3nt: TGCAGTGCTAGAGATCCAAGCGGGGCGGGAGCCGGGGAGCTGTTTTTT; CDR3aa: CSARDPSGAGAGELFF
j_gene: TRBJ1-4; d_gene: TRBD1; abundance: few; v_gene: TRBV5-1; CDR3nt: TGCGCCAGCAGCCCTCGACAGGGAGGGTGGGAAAAACTGTTTTTT; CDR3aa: CASSPRQGGWEKLFF
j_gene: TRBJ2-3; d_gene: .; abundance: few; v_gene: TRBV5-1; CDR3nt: TGCGCCAGCAGCGGCCGGACCACAGATACGCAGTATTTT; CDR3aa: CASSGRTTDTQYF
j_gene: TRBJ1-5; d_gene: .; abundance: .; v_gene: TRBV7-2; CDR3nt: TGTGCCAGCAGTTTCGACGGAGATAGAGGACCCCAGCATTTT; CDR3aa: CASSFDGDRGPQHF
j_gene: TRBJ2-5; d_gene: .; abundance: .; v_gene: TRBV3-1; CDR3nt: TGTGCCAGCACCTACGGAGGCGGGAAGACCCAGTACTTC; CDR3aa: CASTYGGGKTQYF
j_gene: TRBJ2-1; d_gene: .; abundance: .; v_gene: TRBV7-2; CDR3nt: TGTGCCAGCAGCCCAGGGGCAGGGGCGGCCTACAATGAGCAGTTCTTC; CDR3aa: CASSPGAGAAYNEQFF
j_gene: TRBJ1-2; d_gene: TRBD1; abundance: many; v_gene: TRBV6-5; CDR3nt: TGTGCCAGCAGTCTCCGGGCGACAGGGGGCCTTGGCTACACCTTC; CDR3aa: CASSLRATGGLGYTF
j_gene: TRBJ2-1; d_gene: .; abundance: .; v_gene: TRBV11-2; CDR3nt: TGTGCCAGCAGCTCGGACAGATCATACAATGAGCAGTTCTTC; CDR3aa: CASSSDRSYNEQFF
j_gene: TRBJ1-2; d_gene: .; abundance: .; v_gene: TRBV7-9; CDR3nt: TGTGCCAGCAGCTTCGAGCCAAGGGACTATGGCTACACCTTC; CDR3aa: CASSFEPRDYGYTF
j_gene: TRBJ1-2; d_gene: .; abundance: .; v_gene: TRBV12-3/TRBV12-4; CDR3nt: TGTGCCAGCACGCCCGGGCAGCCTTATGGCTACACCTTC; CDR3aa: CASTPGQPYGYTF
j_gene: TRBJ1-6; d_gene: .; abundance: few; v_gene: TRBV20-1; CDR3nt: TGCAGTGCTAGTGAGGGGATGCTATCACCCCTCCACTTT; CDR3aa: CSASEGMLSPLHF
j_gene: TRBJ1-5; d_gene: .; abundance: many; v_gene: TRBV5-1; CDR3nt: TGCGCCAGCCCGCTAGGGAGTCAGCCCCAGCATTTT; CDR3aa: CASPLGSQPQHF
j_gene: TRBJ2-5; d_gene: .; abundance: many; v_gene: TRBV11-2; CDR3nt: TGTGCCAGCGGGACCCAAGAGACCCAGTACTTC; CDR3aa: CASGTQETQYF
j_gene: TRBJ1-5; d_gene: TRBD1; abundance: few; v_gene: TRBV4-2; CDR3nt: TGTGCCAGCAGCCAAGATCCACAGGGGGCGAGTCAGCCCCAGCATTTT; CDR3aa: CASSQDPQGASQPQHF
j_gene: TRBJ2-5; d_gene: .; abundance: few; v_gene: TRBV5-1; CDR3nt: TGCGCCAGCAGCTTAGCCCAAGAGACCCAGTACTTC; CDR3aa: CASSLAQETQYF
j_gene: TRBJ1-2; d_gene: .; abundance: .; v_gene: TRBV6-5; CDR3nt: TGTGCCAGCATTGGACAGAATAACTATGGCTACACCTTC; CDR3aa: CASIGQNNYGYTF
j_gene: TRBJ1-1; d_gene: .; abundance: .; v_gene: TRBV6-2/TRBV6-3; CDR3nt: TGTGCCAGCAGTTACTCCGGCGGGTTCATCGCGGCTTTCTTT; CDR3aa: CASSYSGGFIAAFF
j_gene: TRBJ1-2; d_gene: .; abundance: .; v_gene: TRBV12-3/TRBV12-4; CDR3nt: TGTGCCAGCAGTTTAGGGTTTGACACGACGTATGGCTACACCTTC; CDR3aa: CASSLGFDTTYGYTF
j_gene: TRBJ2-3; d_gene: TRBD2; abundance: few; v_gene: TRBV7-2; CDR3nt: TGTGCCAGCAGCTTCGGTAATAGCGGGGGATCAGATACGCAGTATTTT; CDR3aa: CASSFGNSGGSDTQYF
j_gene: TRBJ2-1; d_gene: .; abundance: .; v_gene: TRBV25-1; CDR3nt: TGTGCCAGTCGACGGACGGCCGAAGGAGAGCAGTTCTTC; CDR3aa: CASRRTAEGEQFF
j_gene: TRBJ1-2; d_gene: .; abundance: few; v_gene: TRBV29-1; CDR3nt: TGCAGCGCCTCGGACGGTGCTGACTATGGCTACACCTTC; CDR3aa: CSASDGADYGYTF
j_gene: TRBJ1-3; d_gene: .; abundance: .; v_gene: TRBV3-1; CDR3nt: TGTGCCAGCAGCCAAGACAGGGGCGGTGGAAACACCATATATTTT; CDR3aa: CASSQDRGGGNTIYF
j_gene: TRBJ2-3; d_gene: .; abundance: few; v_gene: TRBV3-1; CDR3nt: TGTGCCAGCAGCCAGGCCGATTTTGGGGGGAGCACAGATACGCAGTATTTT; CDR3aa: CASSQADFGGSTDTQYF